The 27 T cell receptor beta chains in this list originate from one sample, sequenced in a study of shared clonotypes between healthy human individuals. Using immunoSEQ multiplex PCR, the repertoire was profiled, and TCRdb retains in-frame clones only, with some absent. This table holds 2 million or so clones, 85% to 95% found once. Sequencing was performed on naive CD4+ T cells sorted from blood. As to subset: CD45RA+ positively selected. These receptors came from a man younger than 35 in good health.

This clone turned up a few times. The V call is TRBV10-1, the J call TRBJ2-7; 7 bases match TRBD1. The CDR3 sequence is 16 residues long. Trimming cost V 6 bases and J 0 bases; bases outside gene matches: 11. In germline, CDR1 is WNHNN, CDR2 SYGVQD (reference sequence). This CDR3 is CASRVCLRDSSYEQYF. In nucleotides, the CDR3 is TGCGCCAGCAGGGTATGTCTCCGGGACAGCTCCTACGAGCAGTACTTC.

The chain joins TRBV7-2 to TRBJ2-5; 9 positions agree with TRBD1. V dropped 2 bases and J dropped 4; count of bases not matched to a gene: 5. Germline values: CDR1 SGHTA, CDR2 FQGNSA. CDR3 length: 15 residues. The CDR3 DNA reads as TGTGCCAGCAGCTTACACGGGACAGGGTCAGAGACCCAGTACTTC. Residues: CASSLHGTGSETQYF.

This sequence joins TRBV11-2 and TRBJ2-5; maybe TRBD2 (5 bases). The V gene lost 5 bases and the J gene lost 2 bases, with 9 bases spanning the gap. The CDR3 extends over 13 amino acids. CDR1 SGHAT and CDR2 FQNNGV come from the germline V gene. CDR3 bases: TGTGCCAGCAGCACCGGGGTTCAAGAGACCCAGTACTTC. It codes for CASSTGVQETQYF.

V usage is TRBV7-3 and J usage is TRBJ2-3, with TRBD2 matching over 10 bases. The V gene end was trimmed by 5 bases and the J gene end by 0 bases; junction bases not matched to a gene: 5. The CDR3 is 16 amino acids. CDR1 SGHTA and CDR2 FQGTGA come from the germline V gene. The CDR3 sequence: CASSRQTSGSTDTQYF. In nucleotides, the CDR3 is TGTGCCAGCAGCAGACAGACTAGCGGGAGCACAGATACGCAGTATTTT.

The gene calls are TRBV9 and TRBJ2-2; no clear D. Trimming pared 0 bases from V and 1 base from J, leaving 10 bases between. CDR3 length equals 16 residues. The germline CDR1 and CDR2 sequences are SGDLS and YYNGEE. The CDR3 sequence: CASSVATSRNTGELFF. CDR3 sequence (DNA): TGTGCCAGCAGCGTAGCCACATCCAGGAACACCGGGGAGCTGTTTTTT.

In nucleotides, the CDR3 is TGTGCCAGCAGCGTAGATCCGATGAACTATGGCTACACCTTC. Protein: CASSVDPMNYGYTF. V gene TRBV9 combines with J gene TRBJ1-2; D is ambiguous. Looked up from germline, CDR1 is SGDLS and CDR2 is YYNGEE. Trimming removed 0 bases from V and 2 bases from J, with 8 bases in between. The CDR3 consists of 14 residues.

The rearrangement links TRBV6-5 to TRBJ1-6; TRBD1 is a possible D gene (5 bases). V was trimmed by 0 bases and J by 5 bases, leaving 8 bases between them. The CDR3 loop spans 15 amino acids. CDR1 is MNHEY, CDR2 SVGAGI, per germline. CDR3 DNA: TGTGCCAGCAGTTACTCGCAGGGTAATAATTCACCCCTCCACTTT. Amino acids: CASSYSQGNNSPLHF.

In regard to this clone: Other DNA sequences in this specimen translate into the identical CDR3. This chain uses TRBV29-1 with TRBJ2-5, with D tentatively TRBD1 or TRBD2 (5 bases each). Germline-derived CDR1 and CDR2 are SQVTM and ANQGSEA. The CDR3 length is 13 residues. V shed 6 bases and J shed 2 bases, with 13 bases lying between them. The CDR3 protein is CSVRGTLQETQYF. The CDR3 DNA reads as TGCAGCGTGAGGGGTACACTACAAGAGACCCAGTACTTC.

V usage is TRBV7-9 and J usage is TRBJ2-3, with a tentative D call TRBD2 (6 bases). V was pared by 7 bases and J by 2 bases, with 16 bases between. Per the germline V gene, CDR1 is SEHNR and CDR2 is FQNEAQ (reference sequence). The CDR3 runs 15 residues. The CDR3 region is CASNPLGGVTDTQYF. The CDR3 DNA follows: TGTGCCAGCAACCCATTGGGCGGGGTCACAGATACGCAGTATTTT.

The chain links TRBV11-2 to TRBJ2-2, with 11 bases matching TRBD2. The CDR3 is 15 amino acids. Per the germline V gene, CDR1 is SGHAT and CDR2 is FQNNGV. V trimming: 5 bases; J trimming: 4 bases; junction bases outside the gene matches: 3. The CDR3 protein is CASSATSGSTGELFF. The CDR3 DNA reads as TGTGCCAGCAGCGCCACTAGCGGGAGCACCGGGGAGCTGTTTTTT.

This sequence joins TRBV4-3 and TRBJ2-1; D is unresolved. V shed 0 bases and J shed 6 bases, with 12 bases lying between them. This CDR3 region has 15 residues. CDR1 LGHNA and CDR2 YSLEER come from the germline V gene. CDR3 in amino acids: CASSQDSVPFNEQFF. Here the CDR3 DNA reads TGCGCCAGCAGCCAAGATAGTGTGCCCTTCAATGAGCAGTTCTTC.

The rearrangement joins TRBV10-2 to TRBJ2-7, with 10 bases fitting TRBD2. This CDR3 comprises 14 residues. J lost 7 bases, V lost 4 bases, and 7 bases had no gene match. Germline V gene lookup returns CDR1 WSHSY and CDR2 SAAADI. DNA of the CDR3: TGCGCCAGCAGTGCCCTAGCGGGAGTGGGGGAGCAGTACTTC. This translates into CASSALAGVGEQYF.

V is TRBV11-1 and J is TRBJ2-1, with D maybe TRBD2 (7 bases). CDR1 is SGHAT and CDR2 is FQDESV in the germline V gene (reference sequence). V lost 1 base, J lost 5 bases, and 12 bases lay in between. This CDR3 has 15 amino acids. This CDR3 is CASSLEGGAHNEQFF. CDR3 DNA: TGTGCCAGCAGCTTAGAAGGGGGGGCCCACAATGAGCAGTTCTTC.

The chain recombines TRBV15 with TRBJ2-2; D gene ambiguous. The CDR3 is 15 residues long. The germline CDR1 and CDR2 sequences are LNHNV and YYDKDF (reference sequence). Trimming removed 0 bases from V and 0 bases from J, with 5 bases in between. In DNA, the CDR3 is TGTGCCACCAGCAGAGACATCTCGAACACCGGGGAGCTGTTTTTT. Amino acids: CATSRDISNTGELFF.

Here the CDR3 reads CASSTTPLTDSNQPQHF. The DNA of the CDR3 is TGTGCCAGCAGTACAACCCCGCTGACAGATAGCAATCAGCCCCAGCATTTT. V is TRBV7-2 and J is TRBJ1-5; D perhaps matches TRBD1 (5 bases). CDR3 length: 17 amino acids. Deletions cut 6 bases from V and 0 bases from J, with 18 bases between. The germline V gene encodes CDR1 SGHTA and CDR2 FQGNSA. The full variable domain, its missing parts supplied by reference TRBV7-2 and TRBJ1-5, is GAGVSQSPSNKVTEKGKDVELRCDPISGHTALYWYRQSLGQGLEFLIYFQGNSAPDKSGLPSDRFSAERTGGSVSTLTIQRTQQEDSAVYLCASSTTPLTDSNQPQHFGDGTRLSIL.

The chain couples TRBV30 to TRBJ2-5; D possibly corresponds to TRBD1 (5 bases). Trimming cost V 0 bases and J 9 bases, with 14 bases left between them. Germline CDR1 is GTSNPN and CDR2 is SVGIG (reference sequence). This CDR3 is built from 13 residues. CDR3 nucleotide sequence: TGTGCCTGGAGTGTAGGGGTAGACTCGGCCCAGTACTTC. As protein: CAWSVGVDSAQYF.

Notes on this clone: The sample has other DNA sequences that encode this CDR3 too. V is TRBV29-1 and J is TRBJ2-2, with D tentatively TRBD2 (6 bases). The V gene lost 7 bases and the J gene lost 0 bases, with 9 bases spanning the gap. This CDR3 is 13 amino acids long. Germline V gene data show CDR1 as SQVTM and CDR2 as ANQGSEA. CDR3 sequence: CSGGTANTGELFF. The CDR3 DNA reads TGCAGCGGGGGGACTGCGAACACCGGGGAGCTGTTTTTT.

CDR3 sequence (DNA): TGTGCCAGCAGTGAAGCTCGAGGGGCCCACAATGAGCAGTTCTTC. It translates to CASSEARGAHNEQFF. V is TRBV2 and J is TRBJ2-1, with D perhaps TRBD1 or TRBD2 (5 bases each). The CDR3 spans 15 residues. Trimming removed 0 bases at V and 5 bases at J, with 11 bases between. Germline V gives CDR1 SNHLY, CDR2 FYNNEI.

This clone is a singleton in its sample. The sample holds other DNA sequences that translate to the same CDR3. The CDR3 bases are TGTGCCAGCAGCCCAACTAGCGGGAGTGTATACGAGCAGTACTTC. The encoded protein is CASSPTSGSVYEQYF. This sequence joins TRBV9 and TRBJ2-7; 11 bases are shared with TRBD2. Germline CDR1 is SGDLS and CDR2 is YYNGEE. The CDR3 totals 15 residues. V shed 4 bases and J 4 bases; nucleotides not matched to a gene: 7.

The gene calls are TRBV19 and TRBJ2-7; D call uncertain. The V gene's germline CDR1 is LNHDA and CDR2 SQIVND (reference sequence). This CDR3 has 13 amino acids. V lost 7 bases to trimming and J lost 0 bases, with 10 bases between them. The CDR3 DNA is TGTGCCAGTACGGGCCCCCTCTCCTACGAGCAGTACTTC. Its protein product is CASTGPLSYEQYF.

The chain uses TRBV6-5 and TRBJ2-7; TRBD1 aligns across 9 bases. Germline V lookup: CDR1 MNHEY, CDR2 SVGAGI. CDR3 length: 15 amino acids. V dropped 6 bases and J dropped 1; count of bases not matched to a gene: 7. CDR3 sequence: CASSPRDRASYEQYF. Here the CDR3 DNA reads TGTGCCAGCAGCCCCCGGGACAGGGCTTCCTACGAGCAGTACTTC.

J is TRBJ2-1 and V is TRBV28; possible D gene TRBD2, 6 bases. This CDR3 is 16 amino acids long. The germline V gene has CDR1 MDHEN and CDR2 SYDVKM. The V end was cut by 1 base, the J end by 10 bases, with 20 bases between. As DNA, the CDR3 is TGTGCCAGCAGTTTATATACCCTCCTCGAGGGGAGGGAGCAGTTCTTC. It yields the protein CASSLYTLLEGREQFF.

On this clone: A much larger clone differs by one base, so this may be a read error. This chain connects TRBV6-5 to TRBJ1-4, with D perhaps TRBD1 (5 bases). In germline, CDR1 is MNHEY, CDR2 SVGAGI. Trimming took 8 bases from V and 7 from J, leaving 8 bases between them. The CDR3 consists of 11 residues. CDR3 protein: CASSTGEKLFF. The CDR3 nucleotides read TGTGCCAGCTCAACAGGTGAAAAACTGTTTTTT.

This chain links TRBV18 with TRBJ1-1; D is uncertain. Per the germline V gene, CDR1 is KGHSH and CDR2 is LQKENI. CDR3 length: 12 residues. The V gene lost 4 bases and the J gene lost 7 bases, with 10 bases spanning the gap. The CDR3: CASSQNRDEAFF. Written as DNA, the CDR3 is TGTGCCAGCTCACAAAACAGAGATGAAGCTTTCTTT.

This chain uses TRBV7-6 with TRBJ2-1, with TRBD2 matching over 8 bases. The germline V gene encodes CDR1 SGHVS and CDR2 FNYEAQ. CDR3 length equals 16 residues. V lost 6 bases and J lost 0; bases outside the gene matches: 7. CDR3 sequence reads: CASSYIAGNSYNEQFF. In DNA form, the CDR3 reads TGTGCCAGCAGTTACATAGCGGGGAACTCCTACAATGAGCAGTTCTTC.

CDR3 residues: CASTSGSSNYGYTF. CDR3 bases: TGTGCCAGCACCTCGGGAAGCTCTAACTATGGCTACACCTTC. The gene calls are TRBV6-1 and TRBJ1-2; D unresolved. The CDR3 runs to 14 residues. V was shortened by 7 bases and J by 0 bases, with 12 bases between the two germline ends. Germline V lookup: CDR1 MNHNS, CDR2 SASEGT.

The chain employs TRBV30 and TRBJ1-6, with 8 bases lining up with TRBD1. The CDR3 loop spans 16 amino acids. The germline gives CDR1 GTSNPN, CDR2 SVGIG (reference sequence). V gave up 0 bases and J gave up 5 bases; unmatched junction bases: 6. The DNA of the CDR3 is TGTGCCTGGAGTGTGAGGGACAGGCGGCATAATTCACCCCTCCACTTT. Translation: CAWSVRDRRHNSPLHF. The full variable domain, with the rest looked up from reference TRBV30 and TRBJ1-6, is SQTIHQWPATLVQPVGSPLSLECTVEGTSNPNLYWYRQAAGRGLQLLFYSVGIGQISSEVPQNLSASRPQDRQFILSSKKLLLSDSGFYLCAWSVRDRRHNSPLHFGNGTRLTVT.